This TCR beta chain was identified in a study of T cells in Graves' hyperthyroidism and ophthalmopathy. This clonotype occurred many times. Each person with ophthalmopathy scored at least 3 on the Clinical Activity Score, reached NOSPECS grade 4 or higher, and had been ill under 3 months. Lactation, pregnancy, other autoimmune disease or uncontrolled infection excluded patients. Fresh 10 ml peripheral blood yielded PBMCs. There were TCR beta CDR3 regions amplified from RNA transcripts. Initially, a first-round RT-PCR of the TCR CDR3 employed the HTBI primer set. In TCRdb, the multiplex PCR reads were re-called with MiXCR into one record per CDR3 protein. The sample has 30,000 to 40,000 distinct CDR3 sequences, around half seen once. The sequence came from a man aged 40-49 years with Graves' ophthalmopathy. Sequencing was performed on blood.

This CDR3 reads CASSLVETRGFF. CDR3 bases: TGTGCCAGCAGCTTAGTAGAGACACGGGGGTTCTTC. The gene calls are TRBV7-2 and TRBJ2-1; D is perhaps TRBD2 (5 bases). Germline V lookup: CDR1 SGHTA, CDR2 FQGNSA. The CDR3 is made up of 12 amino acids. The germline V and J ends were trimmed by 1 base and 15 bases, with 13 bases remaining between them.